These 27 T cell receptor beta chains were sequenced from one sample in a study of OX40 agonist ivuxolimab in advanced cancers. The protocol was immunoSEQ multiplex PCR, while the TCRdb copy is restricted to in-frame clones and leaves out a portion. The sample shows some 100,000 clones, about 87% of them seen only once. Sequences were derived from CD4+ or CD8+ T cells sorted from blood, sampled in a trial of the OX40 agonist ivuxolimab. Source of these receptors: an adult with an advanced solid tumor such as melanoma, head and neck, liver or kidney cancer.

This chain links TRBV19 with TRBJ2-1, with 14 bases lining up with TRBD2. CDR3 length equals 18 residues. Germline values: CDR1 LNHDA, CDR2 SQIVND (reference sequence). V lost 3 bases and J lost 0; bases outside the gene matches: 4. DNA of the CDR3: TGTGCCAGTAGTATCGGGACTAGCGGGGGAGGCTCCTACAATGAGCAGTTCTTC. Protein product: CASSIGTSGGGSYNEQFF.

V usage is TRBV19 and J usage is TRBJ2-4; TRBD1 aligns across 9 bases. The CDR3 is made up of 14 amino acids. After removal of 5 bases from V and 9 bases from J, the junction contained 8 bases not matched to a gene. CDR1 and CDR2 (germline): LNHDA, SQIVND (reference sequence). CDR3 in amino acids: CASSATGGESIQYF. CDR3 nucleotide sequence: TGTGCCAGTAGTGCTACAGGGGGCGAGAGCATTCAGTACTTC.

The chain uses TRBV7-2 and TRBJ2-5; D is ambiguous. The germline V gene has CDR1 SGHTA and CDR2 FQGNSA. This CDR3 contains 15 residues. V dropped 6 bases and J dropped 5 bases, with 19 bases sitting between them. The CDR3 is CASSTKSGGRETQYF. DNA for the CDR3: TGTGCCAGCAGTACAAAGTCGGGTGGACGGGAGACCCAGTACTTC.

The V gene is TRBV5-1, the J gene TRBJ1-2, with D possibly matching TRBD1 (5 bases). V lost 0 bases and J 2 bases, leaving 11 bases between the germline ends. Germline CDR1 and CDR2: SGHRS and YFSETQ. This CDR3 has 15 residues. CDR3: CASSLAGTANYGYTF. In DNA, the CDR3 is TGCGCCAGCAGCTTGGCGGGGACGGCCAACTATGGCTACACCTTC.

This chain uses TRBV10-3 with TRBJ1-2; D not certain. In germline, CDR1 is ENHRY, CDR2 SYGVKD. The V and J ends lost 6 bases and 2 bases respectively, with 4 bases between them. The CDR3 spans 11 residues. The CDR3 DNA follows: TGTGCCATCAGCGAAAACTATGGCTACACCTTC. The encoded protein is CAISENYGYTF.

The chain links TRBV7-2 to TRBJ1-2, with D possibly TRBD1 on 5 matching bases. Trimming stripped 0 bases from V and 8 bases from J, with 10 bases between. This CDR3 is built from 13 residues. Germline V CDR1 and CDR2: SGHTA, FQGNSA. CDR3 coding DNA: TGTGCCAGCAGCTTAGCCGACAGCCGAGGCTACACCTTC. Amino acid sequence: CASSLADSRGYTF.

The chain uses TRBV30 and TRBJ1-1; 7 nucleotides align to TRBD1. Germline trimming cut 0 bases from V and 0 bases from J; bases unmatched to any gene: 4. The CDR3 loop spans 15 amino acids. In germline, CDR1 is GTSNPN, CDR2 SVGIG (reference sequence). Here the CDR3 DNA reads TGTGCCTGGAGTGTACGGGACAGACTGAACACTGAAGCTTTCTTT. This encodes CAWSVRDRLNTEAFF.

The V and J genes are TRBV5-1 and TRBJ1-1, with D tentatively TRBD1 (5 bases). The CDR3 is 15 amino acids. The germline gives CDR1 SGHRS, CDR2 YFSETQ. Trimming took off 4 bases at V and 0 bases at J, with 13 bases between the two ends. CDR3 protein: CASSLPGGMNTEAFF. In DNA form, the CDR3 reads TGCGCCAGCAGCCTCCCGGGGGGAATGAACACTGAAGCTTTCTTT. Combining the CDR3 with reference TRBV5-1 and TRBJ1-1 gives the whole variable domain KAGVTQTPRYLIKTRGQQVTLSCSPISGHRSVSWYQQTPGQGLQFLFEYFSETQRNKGNFPGRFSGRQFSNSRSEMNVSTLELGDSALYLCASSLPGGMNTEAFFGQGTRLTVV.

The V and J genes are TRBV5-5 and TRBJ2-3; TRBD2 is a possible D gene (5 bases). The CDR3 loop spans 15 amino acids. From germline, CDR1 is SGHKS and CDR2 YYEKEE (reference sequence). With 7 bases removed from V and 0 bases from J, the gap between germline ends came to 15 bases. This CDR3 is CASSPLASSTDTQYF. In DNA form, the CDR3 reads TGTGCCAGCTCACCCTTAGCGAGCAGCACAGATACGCAGTATTTT.

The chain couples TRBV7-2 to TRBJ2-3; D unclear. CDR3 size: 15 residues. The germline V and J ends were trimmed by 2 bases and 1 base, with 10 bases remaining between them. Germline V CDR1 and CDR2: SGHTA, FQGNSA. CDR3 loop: CASSLSGYRTDTQYF. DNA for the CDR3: TGTGCCAGCAGCTTATCCGGTTACCGCACAGATACGCAGTATTTT.

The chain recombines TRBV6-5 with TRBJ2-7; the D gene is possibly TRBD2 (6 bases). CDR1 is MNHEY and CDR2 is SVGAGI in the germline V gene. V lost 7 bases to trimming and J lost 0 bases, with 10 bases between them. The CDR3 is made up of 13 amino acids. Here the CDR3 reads CASIGGASYEQYF. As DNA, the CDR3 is TGTGCCAGCATTGGAGGGGCCTCCTACGAGCAGTACTTC.

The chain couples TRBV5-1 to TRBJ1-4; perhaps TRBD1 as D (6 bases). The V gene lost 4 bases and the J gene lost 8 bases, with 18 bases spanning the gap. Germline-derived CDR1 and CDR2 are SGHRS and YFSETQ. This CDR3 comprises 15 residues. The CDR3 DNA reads TGCGCCAGCAGCCCTGCGGGGGGGCGAGGGGAAAAACTGTTTTTT. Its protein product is CASSPAGGRGEKLFF. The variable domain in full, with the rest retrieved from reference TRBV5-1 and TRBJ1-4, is KAGVTQTPRYLIKTRGQQVTLSCSPISGHRSVSWYQQTPGQGLQFLFEYFSETQRNKGNFPGRFSGRQFSNSRSEMNVSTLELGDSALYLCASSPAGGRGEKLFFGSGTQLSVL.

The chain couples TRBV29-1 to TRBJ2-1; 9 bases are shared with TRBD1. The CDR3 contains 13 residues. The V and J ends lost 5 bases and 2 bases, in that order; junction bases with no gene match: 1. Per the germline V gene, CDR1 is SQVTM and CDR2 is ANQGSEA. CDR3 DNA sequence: TGCAGCGTTACAGGGGGCACCTACAATGAGCAGTTCTTC. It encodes CSVTGGTYNEQFF.

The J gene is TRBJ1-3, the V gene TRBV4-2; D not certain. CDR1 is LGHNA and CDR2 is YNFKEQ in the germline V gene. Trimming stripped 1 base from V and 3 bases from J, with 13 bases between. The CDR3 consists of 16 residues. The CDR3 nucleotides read TGTGCCAGCAGCCAAGGGAGCGTTAACTTTGGAAACACCATATATTTT. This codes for CASSQGSVNFGNTIYF.

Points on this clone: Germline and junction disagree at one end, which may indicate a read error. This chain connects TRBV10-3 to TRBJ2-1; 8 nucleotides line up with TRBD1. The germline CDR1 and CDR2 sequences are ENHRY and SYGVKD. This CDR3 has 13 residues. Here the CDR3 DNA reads TGTGCCATCAGTGAGTCCAGGGGGCGAGGCTCGGTCTTC. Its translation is CAISESRGRGSVF.

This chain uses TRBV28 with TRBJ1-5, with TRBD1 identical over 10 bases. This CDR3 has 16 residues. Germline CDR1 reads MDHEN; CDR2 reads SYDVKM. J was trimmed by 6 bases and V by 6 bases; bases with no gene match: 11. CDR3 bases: TGTGCCAGCAGAGGCGATGGACAGGGGGTGACTCAGCCCCAGCATTTT. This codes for CASRGDGQGVTQPQHF.

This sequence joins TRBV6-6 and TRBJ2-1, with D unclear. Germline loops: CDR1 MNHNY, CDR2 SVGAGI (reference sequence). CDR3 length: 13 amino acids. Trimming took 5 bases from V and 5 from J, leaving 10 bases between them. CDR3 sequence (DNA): TGTGCCAGCAGTCACCAATCCCACAATGAGCAGTTCTTC. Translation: CASSHQSHNEQFF.

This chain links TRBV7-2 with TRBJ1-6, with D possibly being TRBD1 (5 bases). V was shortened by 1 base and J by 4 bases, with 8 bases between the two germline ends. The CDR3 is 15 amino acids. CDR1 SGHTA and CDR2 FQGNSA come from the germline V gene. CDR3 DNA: TGTGCCAGCAGCTTAGGGAGACAGTATAATTCACCCCTCCACTTT. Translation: CASSLGRQYNSPLHF. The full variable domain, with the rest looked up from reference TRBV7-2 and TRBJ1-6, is GAGVSQSPSNKVTEKGKDVELRCDPISGHTALYWYRQSLGQGLEFLIYFQGNSAPDKSGLPSDRFSAERTGGSVSTLTIQRTQQEDSAVYLCASSLGRQYNSPLHFGNGTRLTVT.

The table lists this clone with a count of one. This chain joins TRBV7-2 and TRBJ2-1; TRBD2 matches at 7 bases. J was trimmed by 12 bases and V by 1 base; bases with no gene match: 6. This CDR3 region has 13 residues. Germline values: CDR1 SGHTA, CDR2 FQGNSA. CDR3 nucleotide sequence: TGTGCCAGCAGCTTAGATGGTAGCGGGCCGCAGTTCTTC. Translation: CASSLDGSGPQFF.

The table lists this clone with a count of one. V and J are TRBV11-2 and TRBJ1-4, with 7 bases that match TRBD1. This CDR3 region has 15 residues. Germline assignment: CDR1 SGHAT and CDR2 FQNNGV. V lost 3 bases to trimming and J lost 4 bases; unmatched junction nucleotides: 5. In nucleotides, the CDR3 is TGTGCCAGCAGCTTCCCAGGGGGGAGTAATGAAAAACTGTTTTTT. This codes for CASSFPGGSNEKLFF.

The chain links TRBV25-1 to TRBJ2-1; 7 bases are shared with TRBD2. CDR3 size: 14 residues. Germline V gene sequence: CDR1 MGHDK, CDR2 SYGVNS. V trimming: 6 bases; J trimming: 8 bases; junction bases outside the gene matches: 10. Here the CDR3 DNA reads TGTGCCAGCAGCCCCTTGGGGGGGTTGGATGAGCAGTTCTTC. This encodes CASSPLGGLDEQFF.

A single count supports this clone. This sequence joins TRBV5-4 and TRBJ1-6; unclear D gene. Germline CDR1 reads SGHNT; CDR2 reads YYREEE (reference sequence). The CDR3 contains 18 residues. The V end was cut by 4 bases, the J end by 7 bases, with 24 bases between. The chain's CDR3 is CASSASSSRLRGNSPLHF. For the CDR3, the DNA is TGTGCCAGCAGCGCATCATCTTCAAGACTCCGAGGCAATTCACCCCTCCACTTT.

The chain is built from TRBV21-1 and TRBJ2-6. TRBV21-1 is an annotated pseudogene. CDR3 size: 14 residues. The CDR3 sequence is CASSKTAGANVLTF. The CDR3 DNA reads TGTGCCAGCAGCAAGACGGCTGGGGCCAACGTCCTGACTTTC.

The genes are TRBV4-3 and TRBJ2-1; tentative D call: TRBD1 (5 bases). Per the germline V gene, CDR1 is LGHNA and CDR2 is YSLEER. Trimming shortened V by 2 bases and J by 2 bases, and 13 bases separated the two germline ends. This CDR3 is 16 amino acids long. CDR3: CASSQYQDKPYNEQFF. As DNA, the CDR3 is TGCGCCAGCAGCCAATACCAGGACAAGCCCTACAATGAGCAGTTCTTC.

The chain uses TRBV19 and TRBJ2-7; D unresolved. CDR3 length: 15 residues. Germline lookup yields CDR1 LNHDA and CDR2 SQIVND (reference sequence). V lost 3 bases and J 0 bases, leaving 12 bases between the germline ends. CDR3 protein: CASSISPVTSYEQYF. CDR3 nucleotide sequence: TGTGCCAGTAGTATCTCTCCGGTTACCTCCTACGAGCAGTACTTC.

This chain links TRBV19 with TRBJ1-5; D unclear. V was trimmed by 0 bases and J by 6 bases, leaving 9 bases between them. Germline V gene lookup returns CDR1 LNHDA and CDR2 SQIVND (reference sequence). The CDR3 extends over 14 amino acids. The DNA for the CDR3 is TGTGCCAGTAGTATAGAGAGGGATGGTCAGCCCCAGCATTTT. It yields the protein CASSIERDGQPQHF.

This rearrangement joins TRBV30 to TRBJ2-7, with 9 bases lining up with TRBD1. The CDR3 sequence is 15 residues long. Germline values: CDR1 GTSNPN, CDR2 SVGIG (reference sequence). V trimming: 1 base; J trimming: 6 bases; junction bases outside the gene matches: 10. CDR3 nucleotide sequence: TGTGCCTGGAGTGCCATTGGACAGGGGAGTTTCGAGCAGTACTTC. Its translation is CAWSAIGQGSFEQYF.